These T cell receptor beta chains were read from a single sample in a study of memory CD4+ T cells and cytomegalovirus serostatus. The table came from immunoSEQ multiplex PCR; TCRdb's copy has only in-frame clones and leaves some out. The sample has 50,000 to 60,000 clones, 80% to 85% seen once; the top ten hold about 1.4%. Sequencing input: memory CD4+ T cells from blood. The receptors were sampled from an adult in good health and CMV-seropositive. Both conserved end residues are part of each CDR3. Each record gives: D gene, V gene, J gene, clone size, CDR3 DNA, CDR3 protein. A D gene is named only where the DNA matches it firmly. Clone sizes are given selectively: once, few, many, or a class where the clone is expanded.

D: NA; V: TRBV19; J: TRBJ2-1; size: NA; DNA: TGTGCCAGCACAGGGTTCTATGAGCAGTTCTTC; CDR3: CASTGFYEQFF
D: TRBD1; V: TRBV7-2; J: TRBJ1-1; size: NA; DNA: TGTGCCAGCAGCCTTGGGACAGGGCGCACTGAAGCTTTCTTT; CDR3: CASSLGTGRTEAFF
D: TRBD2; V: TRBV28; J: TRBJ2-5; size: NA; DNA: TGTGCCAGCAGTTTAGGTAGCGGGAACTACCAAGAGACCCAGTACTTC; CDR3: CASSLGSGNYQETQYF
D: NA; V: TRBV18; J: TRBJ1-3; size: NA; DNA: TGTGCCAGCTCACCTAATTCCGGGGCTGGAAACACCATATATTTT; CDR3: CASSPNSGAGNTIYF
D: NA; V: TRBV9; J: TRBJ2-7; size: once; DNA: TGTGCCAGCAGCGTAGAGTCGGACACCTACGAGCAGTACTTC; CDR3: CASSVESDTYEQYF
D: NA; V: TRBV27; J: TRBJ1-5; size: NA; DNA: TGTGCCAGCAGTTTCGCCAGGGGTCAGCCCCAGCATTTT; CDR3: CASSFARGQPQHF
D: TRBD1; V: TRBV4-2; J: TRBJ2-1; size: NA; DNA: TGTGCCAGCAGCCGCCTGGGCGAGGGGGCGAGGGGGCAGTTCTTC; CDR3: CASSRLGEGARGQFF
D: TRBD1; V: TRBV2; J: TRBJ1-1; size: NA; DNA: TGTGCCAGCCTTAGACAGGGTGCCGCTGAAGCTTTCTTT; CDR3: CASLRQGAAEAFF
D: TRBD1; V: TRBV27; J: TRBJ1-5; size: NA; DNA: TGTGCCAGCAGACAGGGGCACAGCAATCAGCCCCAGCATTTT; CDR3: CASRQGHSNQPQHF
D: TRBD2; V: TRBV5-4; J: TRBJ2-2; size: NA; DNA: TGTGCCAGCAGCTCGATGACTAGCGGGAGAAATGGCGGGGAGCTGTTTTTT; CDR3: CASSSMTSGRNGGELFF
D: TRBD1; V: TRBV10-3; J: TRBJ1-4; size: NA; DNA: TGTGCCACCAGACTGGGACAGGGGACAACTAATGAAAAACTGTTTTTT; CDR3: CATRLGQGTTNEKLFF
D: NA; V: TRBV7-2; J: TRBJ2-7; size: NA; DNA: TGTGCCAGCAGCACCCCGGGGAGACTGCCCTACGAGCAGTACTTC; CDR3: CASSTPGRLPYEQYF
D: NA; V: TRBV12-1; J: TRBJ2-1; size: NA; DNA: TGTGCCAGCAGCTTTGGACAGGGGCATGAGCAGTTCTTC; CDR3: CASSFGQGHEQFF
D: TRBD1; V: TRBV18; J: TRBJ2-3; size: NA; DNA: TGTGCCAGCATACCGACAGGGGGTATCCCGTATACGCAGTATTTT; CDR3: CASIPTGGIPYTQYF
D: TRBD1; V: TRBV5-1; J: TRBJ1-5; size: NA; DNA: TGCGCCAGCAGCCTCGGGACAGGAAATCAGCCCCAGCATTTT; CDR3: CASSLGTGNQPQHF
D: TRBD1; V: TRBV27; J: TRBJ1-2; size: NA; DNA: TGTGCCAGCAGTATACTATCCGGGACAGGGGGTATGAGCTACACCTTC; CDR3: CASSILSGTGGMSYTF
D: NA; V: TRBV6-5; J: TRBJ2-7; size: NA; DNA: TGTGCCAGCAGTGGCCTAGCGAACCTCGGTGAGCAGTACTTC; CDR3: CASSGLANLGEQYF
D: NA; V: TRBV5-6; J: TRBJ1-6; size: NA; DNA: TGTGCCAGCAGCTTCACCCCGGGGAGCTCCTATAATTCACCCCTCCACTTT; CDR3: CASSFTPGSSYNSPLHF